The source of this T cell receptor (beta chain) is a study of neurological immune-mediated disorders. TCRdb reprocessed the 5' RACE reads via MiXCR and lists one record per CDR3 protein. Among about 44,000 distinct CDR3 sequences listed, about 22% were seen once. Time point meaning: technical triplicate 3. This clonotype was detected only once. Germline loops: CDR1 DFQATT, CDR2 SNEGSKA (reference sequence). The CDR3 spans 14 residues. With 2 bases removed from V and 5 bases from J, the gap between germline ends came to 13 bases. The receptor's source is a man in his 60s with HTLV-1-associated myelopathy (HAM/TSP). The chain has TRBV20-1 and TRBJ2-1; D ambiguous. Material for sequencing was PBMCs. For the CDR3, the DNA is TGCAGTGCTAGATCACCCGGCTACAACAATGAGCAGTTCTTC. Translating it yields CSARSPGYNNEQFF.